This T cell receptor (beta chain) originates from a study of cytomegalovirus exposure and HLA in healthy donors. Study-level results: TCR beta sequences reportedly predicted the HLA-A and HLA-B alleles of most subjects accurately. The listing of roughly 160 TCR beta chains classed them as cytomegalovirus-associated.

This PCR relied on a set of 60 Vbeta primers and 13 Jbeta primers. In the study's own analysis: Later work found 80 million or so unique TCR beta chains, with about 10 million shared. Assay used: immunoSEQ multiplex PCR; TCRdb lists only in-frame clones, some missing. V and J calls and clone size are as listed in that table; D and trimming were resolved from the DNA. Among roughly 100,000 clones listed, 76% were seen once. CDR1 is SGDLS, CDR2 YYNGEE, per germline. The CDR3 extends over 15 amino acids. The V end was cut by 4 bases, the J end by 7 bases, with 15 bases between. On this clone itself: Antigen specificity is unknown.

The gene calls are TRBV9 and TRBJ1-6; D remains ambiguous. Sequences were obtained from PBMCs. This receptor was identified in a woman aged 18-35 years in good health and CMV-seropositive. In nucleotides, the CDR3 is TGTGCCAGCAGCCAAGATCCCGTGGGCAATTCACCCCTCCACTTT. Protein: CASSQDPVGNSPLHF.